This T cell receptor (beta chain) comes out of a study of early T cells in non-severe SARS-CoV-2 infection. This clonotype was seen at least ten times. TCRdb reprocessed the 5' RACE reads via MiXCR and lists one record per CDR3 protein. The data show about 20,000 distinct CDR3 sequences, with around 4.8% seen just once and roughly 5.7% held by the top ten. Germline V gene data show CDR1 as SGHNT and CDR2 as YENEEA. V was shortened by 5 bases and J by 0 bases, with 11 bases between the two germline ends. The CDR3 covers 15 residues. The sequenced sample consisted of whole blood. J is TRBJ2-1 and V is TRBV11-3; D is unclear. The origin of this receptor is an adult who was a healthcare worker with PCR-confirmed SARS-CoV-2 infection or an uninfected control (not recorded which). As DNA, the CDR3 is TGTGCCAGCAGCCTGCTTCCCGGCTCCTACAATGAGCAGTTCTTC. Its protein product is CASSLLPGSYNEQFF.